The entry that follows covers one T cell receptor beta chain sequence. The length of the CDR3 is 17 residues. Germline CDR1 reads MRHNA; CDR2 reads SNTAGT. The junction had 8 bases not matched to a gene; V was cut back by 0 bases and J by 2 bases. Measured with immunoSEQ multiplex PCR; TCRdb has only the in-frame clones, and not every one. The data show around 60,000 clones, roughly nine tenths seen once. The sample originates from a study of T cell changes during pregnancy in multiple sclerosis. This chain connects TRBV6-4 to TRBJ2-7; 9 bases agree with TRBD2. Here the sequenced sample was CD4+ T cells from peripheral blood mononuclear cells, taken after pregnancy. This clonotype originated in a female donor in good health, enrolled as a control in a pregnancy study. The CDR3 protein is CASSDSSLRGGAYEQYF. CDR3 nucleotides: TGTGCCAGCAGTGACTCGAGTCTGCGCGGGGGGGCCTACGAGCAGTACTTC.